The 20 T cell receptor beta chains below were found in one sample sequenced in a study of T cell repertoires in cytomegalovirus infection. No antigens are known for them. Using its own MiXCR run on the reads, TCRdb lists one record per CDR3 protein. The sample lists approximately 300,000 distinct CDR3 sequences; roughly 25% were seen once. The sample here was cultured PBMCs, taken from culture after CMV antigen stimulation. The source of these receptors is a human donor in good health (CMV status not recorded). Some clones in this sample may be carry-over from other donors' samples.

The gene calls are TRBV29-1 and TRBJ1-2; perhaps TRBD1 as D (5 bases). Germline V gene sequence: CDR1 SQVTM, CDR2 ANQGSEA. Trimming cost V 4 bases and J 2 bases, with 8 bases left between them. This CDR3 spans 12 amino acids. The CDR3 reads CSVGDGNYGYTF. Here the CDR3 DNA reads TGCAGCGTTGGGGACGGCAACTATGGCTACACCTTC. The full variable domain, completed using reference TRBV29-1 and TRBJ1-2, is SAVISQKPSRDICQRGTSLTIQCQVDSQVTMMFWYRQQPGQSLTLIATANQGSEATYESGFVIDKFPISRPNLTFSTLTVSNMSPEDSSIYLCSVGDGNYGYTFGSGTRLTVV.

The rearrangement uses TRBV5-4 and TRBJ1-3; D ambiguous. The CDR3 contains 14 residues. CDR1 and CDR2 from the germline V gene are SGHNT and YYREEE (reference sequence). Trimming cost V 0 bases and J 0 bases, with 4 bases left between them. This chain's CDR3 is CASSLVDSGNTIYF. CDR3 nucleotide sequence: TGTGCCAGCAGCTTGGTAGACTCTGGAAACACCATATATTTT.

This clonotype was picked up a small number of times. This chain joins TRBV4-1 and TRBJ2-7; 9 nucleotides agree with TRBD2. Germline lookup yields CDR1 MGHRA and CDR2 YSYEKL. Trimming removed 4 bases from V and 3 bases from J; junction bases left unmatched: 4. The CDR3 spans 14 residues. The CDR3 is CASSRWTSDYEQYV. The CDR3 coding sequence is TGCGCCAGCAGCCGATGGACTAGCGACTACGAGCAGTACGTC.

This clonotype was observed at least ten times. The gene calls are TRBV7-2 and TRBJ2-1; weak D call: TRBD2 (5 bases). The CDR3 is 13 residues long. V lost 5 bases, J lost 5 bases, and 10 bases lay in between. Germline V gene data show CDR1 as SGHTA and CDR2 as FQGNSA. The CDR3 region is CASSRGPHNEQFF. As DNA, the CDR3 is TGTGCCAGCAGCCGAGGGCCTCACAATGAGCAGTTCTTC.

The V gene is TRBV5-6, the J gene TRBJ2-1; maybe TRBD2 (5 bases). There are 15 residues in the CDR3. Germline lookup yields CDR1 SGHDT and CDR2 YYEEEE. Trimming pared 5 bases from V and 0 bases from J, leaving 12 bases between. CDR3 in DNA: TGTGCCAGCAGTCTACCCGGGGTCTCCTACAATGAGCAGTTCTTC. Translated, it gives CASSLPGVSYNEQFF. The full variable domain, completed using reference TRBV5-6 and TRBJ2-1, is DAGVTQSPTHLIKTRGQQVTLRCSPKSGHDTVSWYQQALGQGPQFIFQYYEEEERQRGNFPDRFSGHQFPNYSSELNVNALLLGDSALYLCASSLPGVSYNEQFFGPGTRLTVL.

This chain connects TRBV6-2 or TRBV6-3 to TRBJ2-3, with D uncertain. Trimming cost V 3 bases and J 4 bases, with 11 bases left between them. Looked up from germline, CDR1 is MNHEY and CDR2 is SVGEGT. This CDR3 region has 14 residues. The CDR3 nucleotides read TGTGCCAGCAGTTATAGGCGACCCCCAGATACGCAGTATTTT. Protein: CASSYRRPPDTQYF.

In its sample, this clonotype was seen many times. The chain recombines TRBV12-3 or TRBV12-4 with TRBJ1-2; D not certain. This CDR3 has 14 amino acids. With 1 base removed from V and 4 bases from J, the gap between germline ends came to 10 bases. The CDR3: CASSLVGRSYGYTF. In DNA, the CDR3 is TGTGCCAGCAGTTTAGTGGGTCGGAGCTATGGCTACACCTTC.

The V gene is TRBV7-9, the J gene TRBJ2-2, with 12 bases matching TRBD2. CDR3 length: 18 residues. V trimming: 8 bases; J trimming: 1 base; junction bases outside the gene matches: 11. The germline V gene encodes CDR1 SEHNR and CDR2 FQNEAQ (reference sequence). CDR3 nucleotides: TGTGCCAGCCCGCCGGCCCTACTAGCGGGAGGGAACACCGGGGAGCTGTTTTTT. It codes for CASPPALLAGGNTGELFF.

There are a few counts of this clonotype. The chain carries TRBV4-1 and TRBJ2-1, with TRBD1 identical over 7 bases. This CDR3 has 16 amino acids. The germline gives CDR1 MGHRA, CDR2 YSYEKL. The ends lost 0 bases at V and 7 bases at J; junction bases unmatched: 9. This CDR3 is CASSQDHPQGRNEQFF. The CDR3 nucleotides are TGCGCCAGCAGCCAAGACCACCCACAGGGGAGAAATGAGCAGTTCTTC.

In its sample, this clonotype was seen a few times. The chain couples TRBV25-1 to TRBJ2-1; D remains ambiguous. The CDR3 consists of 13 residues. The V gene lost 10 bases and the J gene lost 2 bases, with 12 bases spanning the gap. Germline V gene sequence: CDR1 MGHDK, CDR2 SYGVNS. The CDR3 here is CAIGMGTYNEQFF. The CDR3 coding sequence is TGTGCCATCGGAATGGGTACCTACAATGAGCAGTTCTTC.

This rearrangement joins TRBV30 to TRBJ1-1; TRBD1 might be the D (5 bases). Trimming took 4 bases from V and 1 from J, leaving 7 bases between them. In germline, CDR1 is GTSNPN, CDR2 SVGIG (reference sequence). The CDR3 runs to 12 residues. Written as DNA, the CDR3 is TGTGCCTGGAAGGGGCAGAACACTGAAGCTTTCTTT. It translates to CAWKGQNTEAFF. Together with reference TRBV30 and TRBJ1-1, the CDR3 gives the full variable domain: SQTIHQWPATLVQPVGSPLSLECTVEGTSNPNLYWYRQAAGRGLQLLFYSVGIGQISSEVPQNLSASRPQDRQFILSSKKLLLSDSGFYLCAWKGQNTEAFFGQGTRLTVV.

The CDR3 sequence: CASSSDSKETQYF. The CDR3 DNA follows: TGTGCCAGCAGTTCGGACAGTAAAGAGACCCAGTACTTC. V and J are TRBV12-3 or TRBV12-4 and TRBJ2-5, with D perhaps matching TRBD1 (6 bases). The CDR3 runs to 13 residues. V shed 4 bases and J shed 3 bases, with 9 bases lying between them.

V gene TRBV4-1 combines with J gene TRBJ1-4; no reliable D call. Germline CDR1 reads MGHRA; CDR2 reads YSYEKL. The V and J ends lost 1 base and 7 bases respectively, with 4 bases between them. CDR3 length equals 12 residues. The CDR3 bases are TGCGCCAGCAGCCAAGCTGCTGAAAAACTGTTTTTT. It codes for CASSQAAEKLFF.

This clonotype came up many times. The chain recombines TRBV6-1 with TRBJ2-1; D is unresolved. Germline assignment: CDR1 MNHNS and CDR2 SASEGT. The CDR3 length is 13 residues. V was cut by 8 bases and J by 0 bases, with 8 bases left in between. CDR3 protein: CASAPSSYNEQFF. As DNA, the CDR3 is TGTGCCAGCGCCCCTAGCTCCTACAATGAGCAGTTCTTC.

The chain links TRBV7-6 to TRBJ2-1, with D perhaps matching TRBD2 (7 bases). The CDR3 is made up of 12 amino acids. Germline lookup yields CDR1 SGHVS and CDR2 FNYEAQ. Trimming left V 6 bases short and J 9 bases short, with 12 bases between. The CDR3 region is CASSQRGGEQFF. CDR3 nucleotides: TGTGCCAGCAGTCAAAGGGGGGGTGAGCAGTTCTTC.

This clonotype was detected a few times. The V call is TRBV4-3, the J call TRBJ2-3; 10 positions agree with TRBD2. Looked up from germline, CDR1 is LGHNA and CDR2 is YSLEER. The J segment lost 4 bases and the V segment lost 4 bases, leaving 14 bases of the junction unmatched. The CDR3 totals 18 residues. CDR3 loop: CASSRRPSAGGPADTQYF. In nucleotides, the CDR3 is TGCGCCAGCAGCCGCCGGCCCTCAGCGGGAGGGCCCGCAGATACGCAGTATTTT.

This clonotype was picked up a small number of times. This chain uses TRBV7-9 with TRBJ2-7; D uncertain. CDR3 size: 13 residues. The germline V gene has CDR1 SEHNR and CDR2 FQNEAQ (reference sequence). With 4 bases removed from V and 0 bases from J, the gap between germline ends came to 7 bases. This CDR3 reads CASSSATSYEQYV. The CDR3 DNA reads TGTGCCAGCAGCTCCGCGACCTCCTACGAGCAGTACGTC.

This clonotype appeared many times. The chain carries TRBV7-2 and TRBJ1-1, with D possibly TRBD1 on 5 matching bases. Trimming removed 5 bases at V and 4 bases at J, with 14 bases between. The germline CDR1 and CDR2 sequences are SGHTA and FQGNSA. CDR3 length: 14 residues. CDR3: CASSLGVEGTEAFF. The CDR3 DNA reads TGTGCCAGCAGCCTGGGGGTGGAAGGCACTGAAGCTTTCTTT.

This chain links TRBV7-2 with TRBJ2-2; no firm D call. There are 16 residues in the CDR3. Germline loops: CDR1 SGHTA, CDR2 FQGNSA. Between the trimmed V and J ends, which lost 1 base and 2 bases, there was a span of 11 bases. The DNA of the CDR3 is TGTGCCAGCAGCTTAGGGGCGGATCGAAACACCGGGGAGCTGTTTTTT. Protein sequence: CASSLGADRNTGELFF.

The chain uses TRBV29-1 and TRBJ1-4; the match to TRBD1 covers 9 bases. Looked up from germline, CDR1 is SQVTM and CDR2 is ANQGSEA. This CDR3 contains 14 residues. Germline trimming cut 8 bases from V and 8 bases from J; bases unmatched to any gene: 12. The CDR3 spells CSTSSGQGREKLFF. The CDR3 nucleotides are TGCAGCACTTCTTCGGGACAGGGCCGGGAAAAACTGTTTTTT.